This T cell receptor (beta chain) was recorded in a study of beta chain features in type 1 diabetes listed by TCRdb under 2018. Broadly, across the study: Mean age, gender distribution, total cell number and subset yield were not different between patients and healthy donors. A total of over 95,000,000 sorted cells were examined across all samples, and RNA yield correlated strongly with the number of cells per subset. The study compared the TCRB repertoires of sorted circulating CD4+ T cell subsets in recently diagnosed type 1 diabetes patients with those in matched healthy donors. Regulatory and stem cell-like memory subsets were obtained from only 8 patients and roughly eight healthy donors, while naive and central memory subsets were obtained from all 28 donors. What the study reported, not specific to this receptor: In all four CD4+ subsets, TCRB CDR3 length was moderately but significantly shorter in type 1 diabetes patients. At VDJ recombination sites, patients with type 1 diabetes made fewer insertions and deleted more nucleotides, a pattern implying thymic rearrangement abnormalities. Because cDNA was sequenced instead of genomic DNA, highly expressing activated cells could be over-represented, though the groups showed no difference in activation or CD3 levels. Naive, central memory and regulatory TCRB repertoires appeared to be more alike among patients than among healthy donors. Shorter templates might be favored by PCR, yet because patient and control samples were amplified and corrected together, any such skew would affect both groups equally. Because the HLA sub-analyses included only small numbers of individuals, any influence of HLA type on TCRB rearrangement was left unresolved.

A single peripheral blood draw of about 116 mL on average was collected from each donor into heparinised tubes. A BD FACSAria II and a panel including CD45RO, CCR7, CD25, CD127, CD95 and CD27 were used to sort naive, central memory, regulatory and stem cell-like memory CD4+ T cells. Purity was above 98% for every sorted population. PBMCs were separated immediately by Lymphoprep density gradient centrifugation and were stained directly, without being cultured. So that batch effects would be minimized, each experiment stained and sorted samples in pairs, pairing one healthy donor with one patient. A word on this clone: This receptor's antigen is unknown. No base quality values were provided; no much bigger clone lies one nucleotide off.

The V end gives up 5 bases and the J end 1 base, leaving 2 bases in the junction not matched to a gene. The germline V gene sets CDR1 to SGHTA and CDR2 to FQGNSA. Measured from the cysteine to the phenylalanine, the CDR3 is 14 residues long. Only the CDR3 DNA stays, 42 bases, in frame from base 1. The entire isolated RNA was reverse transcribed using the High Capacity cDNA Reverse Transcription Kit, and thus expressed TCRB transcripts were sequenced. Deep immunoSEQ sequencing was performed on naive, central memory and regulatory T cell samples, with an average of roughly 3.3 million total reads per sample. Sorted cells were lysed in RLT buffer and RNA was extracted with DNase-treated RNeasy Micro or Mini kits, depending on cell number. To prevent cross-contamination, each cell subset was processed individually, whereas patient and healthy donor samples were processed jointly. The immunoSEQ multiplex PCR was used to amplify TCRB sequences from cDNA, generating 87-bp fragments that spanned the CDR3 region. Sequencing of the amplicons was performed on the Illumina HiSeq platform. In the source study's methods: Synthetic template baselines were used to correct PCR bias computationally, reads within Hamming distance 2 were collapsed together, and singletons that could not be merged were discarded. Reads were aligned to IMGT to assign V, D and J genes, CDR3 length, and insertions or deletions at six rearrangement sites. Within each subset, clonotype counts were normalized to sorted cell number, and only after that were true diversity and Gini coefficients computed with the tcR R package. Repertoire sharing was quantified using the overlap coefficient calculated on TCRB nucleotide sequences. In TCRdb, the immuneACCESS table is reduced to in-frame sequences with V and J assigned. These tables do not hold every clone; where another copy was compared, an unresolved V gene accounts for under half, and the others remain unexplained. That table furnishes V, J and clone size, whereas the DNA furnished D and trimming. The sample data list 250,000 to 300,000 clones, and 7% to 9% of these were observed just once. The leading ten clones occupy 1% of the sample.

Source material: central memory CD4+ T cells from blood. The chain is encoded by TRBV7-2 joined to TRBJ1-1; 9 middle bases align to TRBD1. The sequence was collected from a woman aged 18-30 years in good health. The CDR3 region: CASSPDRGNTEAFF. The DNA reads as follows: TGTGCCAGCAGCCCGGACAGGGGGAACACTGAAGCTTTCTTT.